Each of the 22 T cell receptor beta chains below was sequenced from the same sample in a study of blood T cells in healthy people across ages. A sample-barcoded 5' primer and a J-beta primer mix were used in a second PCR of about 6 to 11 cycles. TCRdb processed the 5' RACE reads anew with MiXCR; each CDR3 protein has one entry. The sample comprises roughly 680,000 distinct CDR3 sequences, about 51% of which are singletons, and roughly 12% rests with the top ten. The sequencing input was blood. These receptors originate from a woman of 80 years or more in good health.

The chain links TRBV12-3 or TRBV12-4 to TRBJ2-3; no clear D. The V end lost 7 bases, the J end lost 4 bases, and 12 bases lay between the germline ends. CDR3 length: 13 residues. The chain's CDR3 is CASKRSPADTQYF. CDR3 bases: TGTGCCAGCAAAAGGAGCCCCGCAGATACGCAGTATTTT.

This clonotype has ten or more counts. This chain links TRBV29-1 with TRBJ2-7; 10 nucleotides agree with TRBD2. The CDR3 is 13 residues long. Losses at the gene ends were 6 bases for V and 2 bases for J; bases not matched to a gene: 4. Germline CDR1 SQVTM, CDR2 ANQGSEA. The DNA of the CDR3 is TGCAGCGTGGGGACTAGCGAAGCCTACGAGCAGTACTTC. This sequence encodes CSVGTSEAYEQYF.

CDR3 protein: CASSVDGLYEQYF. The CDR3 DNA follows: TGTGCCAGCAGCGTGGACGGATTATACGAGCAGTACTTC. This chain uses TRBV12-3 or TRBV12-4 with TRBJ2-5, with D uncertain. The assigned J gene may be wrong: the sequence end matches TRBJ2-7 better. The CDR3 is 13 residues long.

The chain uses TRBV21-1 and TRBJ2-4; TRBD1 is taken as the D call from the table, unchecked against the DNA. TRBV21-1 is shown as a pseudogene. The CDR3 has 14 residues. Written as DNA, the CDR3 is TGTGCCAGCAGCAGCACCGGGACAGGGGTTGAGCAGTACTTC. Translation gives CASSSTGTGVEQYF.

As concerns this clonotype: A read error may be the cause here, since a much bigger clone is one base away. The genes are TRBV18 and TRBJ2-6, with D unresolved. Deletions cut 8 bases from V and 0 bases from J, with 17 bases between. Germline V CDR1 and CDR2: KGHSH, LQKENI. The CDR3 consists of 17 residues. The CDR3 nucleotides are TGTGCCAGCCCACTTCAAGACCTACACTCTGGGGCCAACGTCCTGACTTTC. Amino acid sequence: CASPLQDLHSGANVLTF.

This clonotype appeared many times. The chain is built from TRBV12-3 or TRBV12-4 and TRBJ2-5, with a tentative D call TRBD1 (6 bases). V gave up 6 bases and J gave up 6 bases, with 17 bases separating them. There are 14 residues in the CDR3. CDR3 in amino acids: CASSRPPGQKTQYF. CDR3 nucleotide sequence: TGTGCCAGCAGCCGACCTCCGGGACAAAAGACCCAGTACTTC.

Concerning this clonotype itself: This may stem from a read error, because a much larger clone lies one nucleotide away. CDR3 in DNA: TGCGGTGGTAGGACAGCTAATTCACCCCTCCACTTT. It codes for CGGRTANSPLHF. The chain couples TRBV20-1 to TRBJ1-6, with a possible D match to TRBD1 (6 bases). CDR1 DFQATT and CDR2 SNEGSKA come from the germline V gene (reference sequence). The CDR3 is 12 residues long.

Ten or more counts support this clonotype. As DNA, the CDR3 is TGTGCCAGCAGCGCAGACAGGGGCTTCCGCCCAGATACGCAGTATTTT. Translating it yields CASSADRGFRPDTQYF. This chain connects TRBV9 to TRBJ2-3, with 8 bases lining up with TRBD1. J was trimmed by 4 bases and V by 3 bases; bases with no gene match: 10. CDR1 is SGDLS and CDR2 is YYNGEE in the germline V gene. The CDR3 length is 16 residues.

This clonotype was seen ten or more times. The genes are TRBV29-1 and TRBJ2-7; TRBD1 matches at 7 bases. This CDR3 region has 13 residues. CDR1 SQVTM and CDR2 ANQGSEA come from the germline V gene. V dropped 6 bases and J dropped 6; count of bases not matched to a gene: 11. Here the CDR3 DNA reads TGCAGCGTCGCGGACAGGCAGAATCGCGAGCAGTACTTC. Protein sequence: CSVADRQNREQYF.

Comment on this clonotype: This sequence may be a read error, since a much larger clone differs from it by one base. This chain uses TRBV5-5 with TRBJ2-3, with 10 nucleotides matching TRBD2. Germline CDR1 and CDR2: SGHKS and YYEKEE (reference sequence). The J segment lost 2 bases and the V segment lost 3 bases, leaving 12 bases of the junction unmatched. This CDR3 region has 18 residues. CDR3 bases: TGTGCCAGCAGCTCCGGACGGGCCACTAGCGGGATCACAGATACGCAGTATTTT. Protein sequence: CASSSGRATSGITDTQYF.

The chain has TRBV4-1 and TRBJ1-2; D possibly corresponds to TRBD1 (5 bases). This CDR3 contains 15 residues. The germline V gene has CDR1 MGHRA and CDR2 YSYEKL. Trimming cost V 1 base and J 2 bases, with 11 bases left between them. The CDR3 loop reads CASSQVATANYGYTF. The CDR3 DNA is TGCGCCAGCAGCCAAGTGGCGACAGCAAACTATGGCTACACCTTC.

Worth noting for this clonotype: Just one base apart from a much larger clone, this may be a read error. V is TRBV29-1 and J is TRBJ2-7; 7 bases map to TRBD2. There are 13 residues in the CDR3. Trimming at V came to 1 base and at J to 7 bases, leaving 7 bases not matched to a gene. Germline V lookup: CDR1 SQVTM, CDR2 ANQGSEA. CDR3 sequence reads: CSVEGGGANEQYF. The CDR3 DNA follows: TGCAGCGTTGAAGGGGGAGGGGCGAATGAGCAGTACTTC.

This clonotype was observed once. The chain joins TRBV3-1 to TRBJ2-3; D possibly corresponds to TRBD2 (6 bases). This CDR3 has 13 residues. Trimming took 5 bases from V and 7 from J, leaving 13 bases between them. The V gene's germline CDR1 is LGHDT and CDR2 YNNKEL (reference sequence). The CDR3 spells CASSMGLPNTQYF. CDR3 DNA sequence: TGTGCCAGCAGCATGGGACTCCCAAATACGCAGTATTTT.

There are many counts of this clonotype. V usage is TRBV20-1 and J usage is TRBJ2-1, with 11 bases that match TRBD1. V was clipped by 0 bases and J by 6 bases; unmatched bases: 7. This CDR3 comprises 16 residues. In germline, CDR1 is DFQATT, CDR2 SNEGSKA (reference sequence). The CDR3 reads CSARDGTGGFGNEQFF. In DNA, the CDR3 is TGCAGTGCTAGAGATGGGACAGGGGGTTTTGGCAATGAGCAGTTCTTC.

This chain connects TRBV5-1 to TRBJ1-1; D unclear. Germline V gives CDR1 SGHRS, CDR2 YFSETQ. Trimming removed 0 bases from V and 1 base from J, with 10 bases in between. The CDR3 consists of 15 residues. CDR3 residues: CASSLAPGWNTEAFF. Written as DNA, the CDR3 is TGCGCCAGCAGCTTGGCCCCGGGGTGGAACACTGAAGCTTTCTTT.

The gene calls are TRBV5-8 and TRBJ1-2; TRBD1 matches at 7 bases. The germline CDR1 and CDR2 sequences are SGHTS and YDEGEE. The CDR3 is 14 amino acids. V lost 6 bases and J lost 8; bases outside the gene matches: 13. This CDR3 reads CASNLDREYDGYTF. CDR3 bases: TGTGCCAGCAACCTAGACAGGGAGTATGACGGCTACACCTTC.

In its sample, this clonotype was seen once. The V gene is TRBV20-1, the J gene TRBJ2-2; D is undetermined. Germline CDR1 and CDR2: DFQATT and SNEGSKA (reference sequence). V shed 3 bases and J shed 6 bases, with 5 bases lying between them. The length of the CDR3 is 11 residues. The CDR3 reads CSARGSGELFF. CDR3 nucleotides: TGCAGTGCTAGGGGATCCGGGGAGCTGTTTTTT.

The rearrangement uses TRBV11-2 and TRBJ2-7; 11 bases map to TRBD2. Germline loops: CDR1 SGHAT, CDR2 FQNNGV. J lost 6 bases, V lost 5 bases, and 6 bases had no gene match. The CDR3 length is 14 residues. CDR3 DNA: TGTGCCAGCAGCAACGGACTAGCGGGCGGCGAGCAGTACTTC. It is translated as CASSNGLAGGEQYF.

On this clonotype: A much larger clone lies one base from this, so it may be a read error. This chain connects TRBV20-1 to TRBJ2-1; 7 bases are a match to TRBD1. Trimming cost V 3 bases and J 10 bases; bases outside gene matches: 12. This CDR3 region has 14 residues. Germline V gene sequence: CDR1 DFQATT, CDR2 SNEGSKA (reference sequence). This chain's CDR3 is CSARLDRVRGEQFF. CDR3 coding DNA: TGCAGTGCTAGGTTAGACAGGGTGAGGGGCGAGCAGTTCTTC.

The chain carries TRBV20-1 and TRBJ2-3; tentatively, D is TRBD1 (5 bases). The CDR3 runs 11 residues. CDR1 is DFQATT, CDR2 SNEGSKA, per germline (reference sequence). V lost 6 bases and J lost 6, with 10 bases in between. CDR3 in DNA: TGCAGTGCGACCAGGGCTGATACGCAGTATTTT. It translates to CSATRADTQYF.

As regards this clonotype: This could be a read error, since a much larger clone is one nucleotide away. The J gene is TRBJ2-5, the V gene TRBV20-1; 8 bases align to TRBD2. The germline V gene encodes CDR1 DFQATT and CDR2 SNEGSKA (reference sequence). The CDR3 is 15 residues long. With V trimmed by 0 bases and J by 11 bases, 14 bases remained unmatched. In DNA form, the CDR3 reads TGCAGTGCTAGAGATTGGGGAGCGGGAGTCCATGAGCAGTACTTC. Translated, it gives CSARDWGAGVHEQYF.

This clonotype was detected once. CDR3: CATSRDTGDNEQFF. The CDR3 bases are TGTGCCACCAGCAGAGATACAGGGGACAATGAGCAGTTCTTC. This chain connects TRBV15 to TRBJ2-1; the match to TRBD1 covers 7 bases. Germline V lookup: CDR1 LNHNV, CDR2 YYDKDF (reference sequence). V lost 0 bases, J lost 5 bases, and 1 base stayed unmatched. The length of the CDR3 is 14 residues.